The rows below give T cell receptor beta chains drawn from one sample of a study of CD8 T cells in ankylosing spondylitis. From the 5' RACE reads, TCRdb called clonotypes with MiXCR, one entry per CDR3 protein. The table records about 36,000 distinct CDR3 sequences, more than 9.5% of them present only once. The specimen sequenced was synovial fluid, either unsorted or a sorted T cell fraction (not recorded which). Receptors originate from a male donor with ankylosing spondylitis. CDR3s leave out the opening cysteine and the closing phenylalanine or tryptophan. A D gene is named only where the DNA matches it firmly.

>TRBJ2-4|15|TRBV7-8|TRBD2
ASSFGLDISVGNIQY
>TRBJ2-7|11|TRBV29-1|.
SVVGQGRYEQY
>TRBJ2-7|12|TRBV7-9|.
ASSPTIGSYEQY
>TRBJ2-1|11|TRBV5-5|.
ASKDASRHEQF
>TRBJ2-7|11|TRBV30|.
AWSYGTAYERY
>TRBJ1-2|11|TRBV6-6|.
ASSPNIGAGYT
>TRBJ2-1|13|TRBV4-2|.
ASSHGLEGYNEQF
>TRBJ2-1|10|TRBV3-1|TRBD2
ASSPSSGIGF
>TRBJ1-1|14|TRBV15|.
ATSRDQGQDFSEAF
>TRBJ2-3|12|TRBV6-2/TRBV6-3|.
ASSRHSDTDTQY
>TRBJ2-4|13|TRBV11-2|.
ASSLSSGAKNIQY
>TRBJ1-6|12|TRBV6-1|.
ASRTVPDNSPLH
>TRBJ2-7|14|TRBV7-2|TRBD2
ASSWGTSGRAIEQY
>TRBJ2-7|12|TRBV3-1|.
ASSQATFRSEQY
>TRBJ2-3|12|TRBV20-1|.
SAPPPLGTDTQY
>TRBJ2-7|13|TRBV7-8|TRBD1
ASSFGRGLSYEQY
>TRBJ2-1|14|TRBV4-1|TRBD2
ASSQGGGVSYNEQF
>TRBJ2-3|13|TRBV29-1|.
SVEVIREYTDTQY
>TRBJ2-5|12|TRBV12-3/TRBV12-4|.
ASSLAPGSETQY
>TRBJ2-1|10|TRBV7-3|.
ASSESLGEQF
>TRBJ2-5|13|TRBV20-1|TRBD2
SAGLAGGSQETQY
>TRBJ2-2|14|TRBV15|TRBD2
ATSSIPQGLGGELF
>TRBJ2-7|13|TRBV9|TRBD2
ASSVDAGVMGEQY
>TRBJ1-6|15|TRBV28|TRBD1
ASRTMDRGPLGSPLH
>TRBJ2-1|10|TRBV20-1|.
SARAADNEQF
>TRBJ2-7|14|TRBV28|.
ASSSLSGRDRGEQY
>TRBJ2-2|14|TRBV9|.
ASSAEGGADTGELF
>TRBJ2-5|12|TRBV5-4|.
ASSLWSNQETQY